This passage covers 13 T cell receptor beta chains from one sample sequenced in a study of PD-1 blockade in classical Hodgkin lymphoma. Sequencing used immunoSEQ multiplex PCR; TCRdb keeps in-frame clones, though not all of them. The data show some 23,000 clones, with about 80% seen just once and nearly 8% held by the top ten. All the patients suffered relapse after autologous stem cell transplantation, and brentuximab vedotin exposure differed. Specimen: peripheral blood mononuclear cells (PBMCs), collected before the second cycle of nivolumab. These receptors all come from a human donor with classical Hodgkin lymphoma.

This clone has just one count. The chain links TRBV5-1 to TRBJ2-3; 11 nucleotides match TRBD1. The V gene's germline CDR1 is SGHRS and CDR2 YFSETQ. The CDR3 length is 16 residues. Unmatched junction bases numbered 9, after V lost 5 bases and J lost 4 bases. The CDR3 sequence is CASSFSGTGGSDTQYF. Here the CDR3 DNA reads TGCGCCAGCAGTTTTTCCGGGACAGGGGGATCAGATACGCAGTATTTT.

This clone occurred once. This chain joins TRBV6-7 and TRBJ2-3; 9 nucleotides match TRBD2. TRBV6-7 is recorded as an ORF, its role being uncertain. The CDR3 runs 15 residues. J lost 3 bases, V lost 10 bases, and 11 bases had no gene match. The CDR3 DNA sequence: TGTGCCACCAGGCGGGGAGCGGGAGGTACAGATACGCAGTATTTT. It specifies CATRRGAGGTDTQYF.

The rearrangement uses TRBV7-3 and TRBJ2-7; D is unclear. This CDR3 spans 12 amino acids. Per germline, CDR1 SGHTA and CDR2 FQGTGA. V was cut by 5 bases and J by 0 bases, with 5 bases left in between. For the CDR3, the DNA is TGTGCCAGCAGCCTGAACTCCTACGAGCAGTACTTC. Translated, it gives CASSLNSYEQYF.

This chain joins TRBV5-4 and TRBJ2-5; possibly TRBD2 for D (6 bases). V was clipped by 3 bases and J by 0 bases, with 6 bases between them. The CDR3 has 13 residues. Germline V lookup: CDR1 SGHNT, CDR2 YYREEE (reference sequence). The CDR3 bases are TGTGCCAGCAGCTGGGACTACCAAGAGACCCAGTACTTC. Its protein product is CASSWDYQETQYF.

This clone was seen once. V is TRBV28 and J is TRBJ2-5; 9 bases match TRBD1. CDR3 length: 15 residues. Germline values: CDR1 MDHEN, CDR2 SYDVKM. V was pared by 6 bases and J by 5 bases, with 10 bases of the junction left unmatched. This chain's CDR3 is CASSGSGTGRETQYF. The DNA for the CDR3 is TGTGCCAGCAGCGGGTCGGGGACAGGGCGTGAGACCCAGTACTTC.

The rearrangement uses TRBV7-8 and TRBJ1-1, with D perhaps matching TRBD1 (5 bases). V gave up 6 bases and J gave up 11 bases, with 19 bases separating them. The CDR3 is made up of 13 amino acids. Germline CDR1 is SGHVS and CDR2 is FQNEAQ. CDR3: CASSRGSFGVAFF. The CDR3 DNA reads as TGTGCCAGCAGTAGGGGCTCTTTCGGCGTGGCTTTCTTT.

The gene calls are TRBV27 and TRBJ1-5; D ambiguous. Per the germline V gene, CDR1 is MNHEY and CDR2 is SMNVEV (reference sequence). The CDR3 extends over 13 amino acids. The germline V and J ends were trimmed by 7 bases and 2 bases, with 9 bases remaining between them. This CDR3 reads CASTLDGNQPQHF. The CDR3 coding sequence is TGTGCCAGCACCCTCGACGGCAATCAGCCCCAGCATTTT.

The chain carries TRBV2 and TRBJ1-2; D unclear. The germline CDR1 and CDR2 sequences are SNHLY and FYNNEI. CDR3 length equals 13 residues. Trimming removed 7 bases at V and 5 bases at J, with 14 bases between. This CDR3 is CASIQGSLYGYTF. The CDR3 region has the DNA TGTGCCAGCATTCAAGGCAGTCTTTATGGCTACACCTTC.

Written as DNA, the CDR3 is TGTGCCAGTAGGGAGCGGGGTGCCTACGAGCAGTACTTC. As protein: CASRERGAYEQYF. The J gene is TRBJ2-7, the V gene TRBV19, with 7 bases lining up with TRBD2. The CDR3 sequence is 13 residues long. The V and J ends lost 6 bases and 2 bases, in that order; junction bases with no gene match: 4. Germline lookup yields CDR1 LNHDA and CDR2 SQIVND (reference sequence).

This chain links TRBV7-2 with TRBJ2-5, with D possibly TRBD2 on 5 matching bases. V lost 5 bases and J lost 1, with 11 bases in between. The germline gives CDR1 SGHTA, CDR2 FQGNSA. This CDR3 has 14 amino acids. The CDR3 DNA reads as TGTGCCAGCAGCCTTGGCGGGTTCCAAGAGACCCAGTACTTC. It encodes CASSLGGFQETQYF.

The table lists this clone with a count of one. The chain joins TRBV4-3 to TRBJ1-2, with D maybe TRBD1 (6 bases). Germline V gene lookup returns CDR1 LGHNA and CDR2 YSLEER. Trimming took 2 bases from V and 4 from J, leaving 26 bases between them. The length of the CDR3 is 19 residues. CDR3 amino acids: CASSQSFRGPAPPPYGYTF. CDR3 nucleotides: TGCGCCAGCAGCCAAAGCTTCAGGGGCCCTGCACCCCCTCCCTATGGCTACACCTTC.

This clone was observed a single time. This chain connects TRBV28 to TRBJ2-7, with D unclear. The germline V and J ends were trimmed by 2 bases and 3 bases, with 8 bases remaining between them. Germline V gene lookup returns CDR1 MDHEN and CDR2 SYDVKM. CDR3 length: 13 residues. CDR3 region: CASSLGKNYEQYF. The CDR3, as DNA: TGTGCCAGCAGTTTAGGCAAGAACTACGAGCAGTACTTC. The whole variable domain, remainder taken from reference TRBV28 and TRBJ2-7, is DVKVTQSSRYLVKRTGEKVFLECVQDMDHENMFWYRQDPGLGLRLIYFSYDVKMKEKGDIPEGYSVSREKKERFSLILESASTNQTSMYLCASSLGKNYEQYFGPGTRLTVT.

The gene calls are TRBV7-3 and TRBJ2-7; 8 nucleotides align to TRBD2. Germline loops: CDR1 SGHTA, CDR2 FQGTGA. V shed 7 bases, J shed 1 base, and the junction held 24 bases outside the gene matches. The CDR3 loop spans 20 amino acids. The CDR3 bases are TGTGCCAGCACCCTTAATCTCGAGGTAGCGGGAAAAAATAGGTCCTACGAGCAGTACTTC. This sequence encodes CASTLNLEVAGKNRSYEQYF.